This T cell receptor (beta chain) derives from a study of shared clonotypes between healthy human individuals. The V gene's germline CDR1 is SGHTA and CDR2 FQGTGA. V gave up 5 bases and J gave up 4 bases, with 12 bases separating them. This CDR3 region has 13 residues. The repertoire was sequenced with immunoSEQ multiplex PCR; TCRdb's copy has only in-frame clones and lacks some. The sample holds roughly 890,000 clones, roughly 92% seen once. Naive CD8 populations comprised CD45RO-negative cells positively selected for CCR7, excluding terminally differentiated effector memory CD45RA+ cells. A word on this clone: Its target is not known.

Study-level points and caveats: Shared across a handful of donors were roughly 4.8% of the naive CD4 clonotypes.

The sequence was collected from a man under 40 in good health. Sequenced input: naive CD8+ T cells sorted from blood. This sequence joins TRBV7-3 and TRBJ2-7; D is unresolved. Here the CDR3 DNA reads TGTGCCAGCAGCGCAAAGCCGGGTTACGAGCAGTACTTC. It codes for CASSAKPGYEQYF.